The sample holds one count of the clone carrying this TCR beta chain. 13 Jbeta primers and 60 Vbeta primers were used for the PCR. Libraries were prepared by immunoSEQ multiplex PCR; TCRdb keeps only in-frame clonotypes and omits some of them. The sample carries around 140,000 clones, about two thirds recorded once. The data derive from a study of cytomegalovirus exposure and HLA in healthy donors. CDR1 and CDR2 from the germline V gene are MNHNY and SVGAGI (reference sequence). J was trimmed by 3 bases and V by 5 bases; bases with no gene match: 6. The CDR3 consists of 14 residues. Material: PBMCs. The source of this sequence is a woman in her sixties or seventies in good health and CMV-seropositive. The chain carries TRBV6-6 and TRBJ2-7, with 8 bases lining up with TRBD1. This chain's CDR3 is CASSKTTGGYEQYF. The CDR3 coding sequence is TGTGCCAGCAGTAAGACCACAGGGGGCTACGAGCAGTACTTC.